This T cell receptor beta chain was observed in a study of shared clonotypes between healthy human individuals. With 6 bases removed from V and 4 bases from J, the gap between germline ends came to 16 bases. Germline CDR1 reads MNHEY; CDR2 reads SMNVEV (reference sequence). This CDR3 contains 14 residues. Whole-study results and caveats: The genetic and exposure-history diversity represented was limited by few donors. Some clonotypes were shared by all four sorted-subset donors, while others were not shared. The non-shared ones had lower generation probabilities than the shared ones.

Naive CD8 cells lacked CD45RO and underwent positive selection for CCR7, leaving out terminally differentiated effector memory CD45RA+ cells. This clone came up once. What it recognizes is unknown. Replicate sorted-subset PCRs were loaded with roughly 200 ng DNA, roughly 33,000 T cell genomes. Using immunoSEQ multiplex PCR, the repertoire was profiled, and TCRdb retains in-frame clones only, with some absent. The table has about 2.1 million clones, about 92% seen once; the top ten hold about 1.8%. The clonotype was recovered from a man aged 18 to 30 in good health. Some clones in this sample may be carry-over from other donors' samples. Sequencing was done on a sample of naive CD8+ T cells from PBMCs. The chain joins TRBV27 to TRBJ2-7; the D gene is possibly TRBD1 (6 bases). CDR3 nucleotides: TGTGCCAGCAGCATACAACAGGGCGTATACGAGCAGTACTTC. It is translated as CASSIQQGVYEQYF.